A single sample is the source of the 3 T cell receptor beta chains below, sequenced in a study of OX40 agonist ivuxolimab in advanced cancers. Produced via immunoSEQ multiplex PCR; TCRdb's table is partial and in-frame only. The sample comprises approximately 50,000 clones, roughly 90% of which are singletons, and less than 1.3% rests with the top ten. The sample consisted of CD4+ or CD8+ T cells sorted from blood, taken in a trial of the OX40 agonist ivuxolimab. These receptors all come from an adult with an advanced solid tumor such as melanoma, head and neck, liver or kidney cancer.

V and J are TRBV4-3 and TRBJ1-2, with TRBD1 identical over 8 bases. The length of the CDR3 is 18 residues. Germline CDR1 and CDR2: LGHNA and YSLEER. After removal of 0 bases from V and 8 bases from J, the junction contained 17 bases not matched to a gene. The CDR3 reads CASSQDLVGTGPTRGYTF. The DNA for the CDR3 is TGCGCCAGCAGCCAAGATCTAGTAGGGACAGGCCCGACAAGAGGCTACACCTTC.

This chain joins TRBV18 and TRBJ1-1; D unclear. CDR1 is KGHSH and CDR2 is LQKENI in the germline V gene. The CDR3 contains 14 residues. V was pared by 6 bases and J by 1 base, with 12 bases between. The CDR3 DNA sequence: TGTGCCAGCTCTCCAACGGCCGGGAACACTGAAGCTTTCTTT. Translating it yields CASSPTAGNTEAFF.

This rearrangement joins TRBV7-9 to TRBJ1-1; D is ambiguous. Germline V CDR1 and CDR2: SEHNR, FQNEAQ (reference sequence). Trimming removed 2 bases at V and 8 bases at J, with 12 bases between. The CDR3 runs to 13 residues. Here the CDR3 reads CASSLSGRAEAFF. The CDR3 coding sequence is TGTGCCAGCAGCTTAAGTGGGAGGGCGGAAGCTTTCTTT.